This T cell receptor beta chain was sequenced for a study of identical twins. Study-wide findings and caveats: Insertion counts were lower in abundant cord blood beta clonotypes, a trend that memory repertoires did not show. Out-of-frame TCR alpha sharing observed in monozygotic twins exceeded model estimates.

Looked up from germline, CDR1 is LGHNA and CDR2 is YNFKEQ. The CDR3 is 16 residues long. The ends were cut back, 0 bases at V and 0 bases at J, with 9 bases in the middle. About this clonotype: Antigen specificity is unknown.

Template switching added a universal primer site, and cDNA bore unique molecular identifiers. TCRdb used MiXCR to reprocess the 5' RACE reads, holding one entry per CDR3 protein. The top ten clones hold approximately 0.52% of a sample with about 530,000 distinct CDR3 sequences, around 24% of them seen once. The sample also formed part of further work on yellow fever vaccine responses in identical twins.

This sequence joins TRBV4-2 and TRBJ2-1; D remains ambiguous. The sequencing input was CD4+ T cells sorted from blood. This clonotype was sampled from a woman under 30 in good health. The CDR3 sequence is CASSQDRVSSYNEQFF. The CDR3 DNA follows: TGTGCCAGCAGCCAAGATCGAGTGAGCTCCTACAATGAGCAGTTCTTC.